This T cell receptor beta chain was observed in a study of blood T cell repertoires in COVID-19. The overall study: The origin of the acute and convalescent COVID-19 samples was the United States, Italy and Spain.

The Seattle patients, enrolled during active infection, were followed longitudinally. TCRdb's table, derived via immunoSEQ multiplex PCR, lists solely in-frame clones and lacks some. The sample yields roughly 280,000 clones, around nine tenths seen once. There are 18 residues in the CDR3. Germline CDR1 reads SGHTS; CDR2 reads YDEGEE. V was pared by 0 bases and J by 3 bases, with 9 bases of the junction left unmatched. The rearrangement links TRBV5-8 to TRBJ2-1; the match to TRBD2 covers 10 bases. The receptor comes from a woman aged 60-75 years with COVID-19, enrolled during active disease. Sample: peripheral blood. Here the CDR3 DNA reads TGTGCCAGCAGCTTGGCTAGCGGGAGTCACTACTACTACAATGAGCAGTTCTTC. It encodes CASSLASGSHYYYNEQFF.